This TCR beta chain stems from a study of blood T cell repertoires in COVID-19. Study-level information: T cells, B-cell-depleted T cells, or PBMCs supplied cDNA or gDNA.

Germline CDR1 KGHSH, CDR2 LQKENI. The CDR3 loop spans 15 amino acids. The V and J ends lost 3 bases and 2 bases respectively, with 12 bases between them. In the source study's methods: Estimation of nucleated cell counts was performed using reference gene primer amplification. The assay was immunoSEQ multiplex PCR, and TCRdb's table has in-frame clones only and misses some. That table gives V, J and clone size, and the DNA gave D and trimming. The data contain 94,000 or so clones, approximately 80% of them singletons. Sequencing input: peripheral blood. This chain uses TRBV18 with TRBJ2-3; possible D gene TRBD1, 5 bases. This clonotype originated in a man in his sixties with acute or convalescent COVID-19. The CDR3 DNA is TGTGCCAGCTCACCTCAGGGTGCTAACACAGATACGCAGTATTTT. This gives the protein CASSPQGANTDTQYF.